This TCR beta chain originates from a study of glioma-infiltrating T cells. Amplification of TCR alpha and beta CDR3 regions from RNA used iRepertoire nested multiplex PCR. TCRdb analysed the multiplex PCR reads with MiXCR anew, one entry per CDR3 protein. The sample consists of around 170,000 distinct CDR3 sequences, over 40% of them appearing once. This clonotype was counted between two and nine times. This may be a read error, as it is one base from a much larger clone. J gave up 9 bases and V 6 bases, and 9 bases lay outside the gene matches. The CDR3 loop spans 13 amino acids. Germline CDR1 is LNHNV and CDR2 is YYDKDF (reference sequence).

The chain combines TRBV15 with TRBJ2-3; 7 positions agree with TRBD1. This clonotype was sampled from a human donor with low-grade glioma or glioblastoma, undergoing nonglioma brain surgery, or in good health (not recorded which). Sequenced sample: glioma tissue, nonneoplastic brain tissue, or PBMCs (not recorded which). The CDR3: CATRAGGLGTQYF. CDR3 bases: TGTGCCACCAGGGCAGGGGGATTAGGCACGCAGTATTTT.